This T cell receptor (beta chain) was observed in a study of CD8 T cells in Susac syndrome. Study context: When blood was collected, patients with Susac syndrome were therapy-naive, were taking corticosteroids, or were receiving intravenous immunoglobulin alone. The study's findings and limits: There was no clonal expansion in the CD4+ T cell repertoires of Susac syndrome.

Random hexamers were used to reverse transcribe about 0.5 to 1 ug of RNA. Amplification of TCR beta CDR3 across 54 Vbeta and 13 Jbeta was performed with immunoSEQ multiplex PCR. TCRdb re-called the immunoSEQ multiplex PCR reads with MiXCR, one entry per CDR3 protein. The table records 110,000 to 150,000 distinct CDR3 sequences, approximately 94% of them present only once. Blood CD8+ and CD4+ T cells underwent high-throughput TCR beta sequencing. The CDR3 sequence is 14 residues long. After removal of 4 bases from V and 9 bases from J, the junction contained 9 bases not matched to a gene. Looked up from germline, CDR1 is LGHDT and CDR2 is YNNKEL (reference sequence). Points on this clonotype: The antigen remains undetermined.

The source is a human donor with Susac syndrome. V is TRBV3-1 and J is TRBJ2-5; 9 bases agree with TRBD2. Material: CD4+ T cells from PBMCs. Here the CDR3 reads CASSLTSGPEAQYF. The CDR3 DNA reads TGTGCCAGCAGCCTGACTAGCGGCCCGGAGGCCCAGTACTTC.